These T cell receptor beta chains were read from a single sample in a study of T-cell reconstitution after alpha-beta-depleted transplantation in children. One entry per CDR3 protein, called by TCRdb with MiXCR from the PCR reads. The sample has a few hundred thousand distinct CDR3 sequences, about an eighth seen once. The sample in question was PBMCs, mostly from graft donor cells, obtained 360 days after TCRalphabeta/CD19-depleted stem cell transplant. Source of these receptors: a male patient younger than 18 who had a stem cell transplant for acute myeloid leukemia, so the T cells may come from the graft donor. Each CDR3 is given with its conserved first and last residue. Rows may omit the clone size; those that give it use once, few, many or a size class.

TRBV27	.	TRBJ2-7	CASSNHTLSYEQYF
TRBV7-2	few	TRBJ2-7	CASSLTLFYEQYF
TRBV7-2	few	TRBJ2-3	CASSLSPQWATDTQYF
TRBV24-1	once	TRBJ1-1	CATSEAVNTEAFF
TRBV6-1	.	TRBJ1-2	CASRARVDYGYTF
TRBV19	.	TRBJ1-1	CASMDLMEAFF
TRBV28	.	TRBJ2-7	CASSLFEGGVSYEQYF
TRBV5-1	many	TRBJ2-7	CASSLDLAGPYEQYF
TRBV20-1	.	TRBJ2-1	CSARAHEQFF
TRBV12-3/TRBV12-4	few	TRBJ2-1	CASSQTSGTTYNEQFF
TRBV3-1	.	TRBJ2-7	CASSQSDRLGNEQYF
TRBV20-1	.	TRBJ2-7	CSARGWESYEQYF
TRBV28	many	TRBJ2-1	CASRGGYNEQFF
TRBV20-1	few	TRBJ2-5	CSASWSMTSRETQYF
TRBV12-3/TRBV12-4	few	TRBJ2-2	CASSLSTPSGKNTGELFF
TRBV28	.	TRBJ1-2	CASSLGGPSYGYTF
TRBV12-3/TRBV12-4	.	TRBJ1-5	CASSLRAGPYSNQPQHF
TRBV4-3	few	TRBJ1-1	CASSQVLITEAFF
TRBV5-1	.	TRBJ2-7	CASSPQSSGFVDEQYF
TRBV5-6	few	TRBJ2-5	CASIPVGWAPPGETQYF
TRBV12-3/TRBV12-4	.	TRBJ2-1	CASSYSYEQFF
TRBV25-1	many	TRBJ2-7	CASSEWGGVSYEQYF
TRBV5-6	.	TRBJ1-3	CASSLDRAGTIYF
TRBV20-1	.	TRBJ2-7	CSARDLIASEQYF
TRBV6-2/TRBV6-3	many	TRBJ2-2	CASKGRARNTGELFF
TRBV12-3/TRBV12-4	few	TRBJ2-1	CASSNPGLADNEQFF
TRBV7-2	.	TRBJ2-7	CASSSFVRSYEQYF
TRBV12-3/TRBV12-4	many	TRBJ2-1	CASSSTPVTKDEQFF
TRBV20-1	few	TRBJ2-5	CSALPGLAGVLGQETQYF
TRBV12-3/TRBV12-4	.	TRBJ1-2	CASSLSPTTHYGYTF
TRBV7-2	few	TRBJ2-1	CASIGGGLALYNEQFF
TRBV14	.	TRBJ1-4	CASSRRPGQGAQDEKLFF
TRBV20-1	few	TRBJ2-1	CSAKKLAASYNEQFF
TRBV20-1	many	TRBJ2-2	CSARTWALAREGTGELFF
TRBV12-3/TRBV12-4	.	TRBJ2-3	CASSGEVLALTDTQYF
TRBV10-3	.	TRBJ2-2	CAISGGVLRGPGELFF
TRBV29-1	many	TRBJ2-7	CSVVGGDEQYF